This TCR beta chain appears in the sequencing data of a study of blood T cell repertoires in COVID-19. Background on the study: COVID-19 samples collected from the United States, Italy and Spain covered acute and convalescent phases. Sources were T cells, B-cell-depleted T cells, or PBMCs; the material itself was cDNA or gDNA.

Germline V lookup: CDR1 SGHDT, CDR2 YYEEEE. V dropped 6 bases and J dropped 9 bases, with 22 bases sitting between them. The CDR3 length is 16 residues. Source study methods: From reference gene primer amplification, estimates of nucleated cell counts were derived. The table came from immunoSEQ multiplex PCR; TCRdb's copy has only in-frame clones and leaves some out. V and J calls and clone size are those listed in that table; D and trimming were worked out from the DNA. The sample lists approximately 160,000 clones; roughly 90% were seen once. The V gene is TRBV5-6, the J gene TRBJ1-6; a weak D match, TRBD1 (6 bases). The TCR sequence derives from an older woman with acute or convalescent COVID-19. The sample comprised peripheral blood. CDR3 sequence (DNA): TGTGCCAGCACCGACAGACAGGAAGGCTTAATTTCACCCCTCCACTTT. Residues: CASTDRQEGLISPLHF.